A single sample gave rise to the 14 T cell receptor beta chains below, sequenced in a study of cytomegalovirus exposure and HLA in healthy donors. Only in-frame clones appear in the TCRdb table, and some are missing; sequencing was by immunoSEQ multiplex PCR. This sample carries 150,000 to 200,000 clones, roughly 85% of them seen once, and the ten largest clones take 16%. The sequencing sample was made of PBMCs. Receptors originate from a man between 18 and 29 years old in good health and CMV-seropositive.

This chain joins TRBV19 and TRBJ1-2, with D possibly being TRBD1 (5 bases). The germline V gene has CDR1 LNHDA and CDR2 SQIVND (reference sequence). V was clipped by 7 bases and J by 5 bases, with 17 bases between them. The CDR3 covers 14 residues. CDR3 bases: TGTGCCAGTACGTTTGTCGGACAACAGTATGGCTACACCTTC. Its translation: CASTFVGQQYGYTF.

This clone was found once. The V gene is TRBV7-9, the J gene TRBJ1-3; TRBD1 might be the D (5 bases). Trimming removed 3 bases at V and 2 bases at J, with 8 bases between. CDR1 is SEHNR, CDR2 FQNEAQ, per germline (reference sequence). The CDR3 loop spans 14 amino acids. Here the CDR3 DNA reads TGTGCCAGCAGCTTCAGACAGCCTGGAAACACCATATATTTT. Protein sequence: CASSFRQPGNTIYF.

Regarding this clone: Other DNA variants within this sample encode the same CDR3. The chain combines TRBV27 with TRBJ2-3; 12 positions agree with TRBD2. Germline V gene data show CDR1 as MNHEY and CDR2 as SMNVEV (reference sequence). V lost 5 bases, J lost 3 bases, and 3 bases stayed unmatched. CDR3 length equals 15 residues. The CDR3 here is CASSPGLAGTDTQYF. The CDR3 bases are TGTGCCAGCAGTCCAGGACTAGCGGGGACAGATACGCAGTATTTT.

J is TRBJ2-7 and V is TRBV28, with D possibly matching TRBD2 (6 bases). V was pared by 2 bases and J by 6 bases, with 8 bases between. The CDR3 is 12 residues long. Germline V lookup: CDR1 MDHEN, CDR2 SYDVKM. The CDR3 DNA reads TGTGCCAGCAGTTTACGGGGGAGCGAGCAGTACTTC. Translation: CASSLRGSEQYF. Complete variable domain (other parts from reference TRBV28 and TRBJ2-7): DVKVTQSSRYLVKRTGEKVFLECVQDMDHENMFWYRQDPGLGLRLIYFSYDVKMKEKGDIPEGYSVSREKKERFSLILESASTNQTSMYLCASSLRGSEQYFGPGTRLTVT.

This rearrangement joins TRBV28 to TRBJ1-2; D ambiguous. V was clipped by 5 bases and J by 8 bases, with 18 bases between them. Germline CDR1 is MDHEN and CDR2 is SYDVKM. The CDR3 extends over 14 amino acids. CDR3 sequence (DNA): TGTGCCAGCAGTGCGACGGGGAATAAGGAGGGCTACACCTTC. Translating gives CASSATGNKEGYTF.

The gene calls are TRBV25-1 and TRBJ2-1, with TRBD2 identical over 8 bases. Germline trimming cut 5 bases from V and 12 bases from J; bases unmatched to any gene: 18. The CDR3 runs 16 residues. Germline V lookup: CDR1 MGHDK, CDR2 SYGVNS. Here the CDR3 reads CASSPPRSGSRVGQFF. The CDR3 DNA is TGTGCCAGCAGTCCCCCGAGGAGCGGGAGTAGGGTGGGGCAGTTCTTC.

The rearrangement uses TRBV28 and TRBJ2-7; 8 nucleotides align to TRBD2. Looked up from germline, CDR1 is MDHEN and CDR2 is SYDVKM. The CDR3 loop spans 14 amino acids. Losses at the gene ends were 6 bases for V and 3 bases for J; bases not matched to a gene: 7. CDR3 amino acids: CASRSGGKRYEQYF. The CDR3 bases are TGTGCCAGCAGGTCGGGAGGGAAACGCTACGAGCAGTACTTC.

V gene TRBV29-1 combines with J gene TRBJ1-1, with D possibly TRBD1 on 6 matching bases. The CDR3 length is 13 residues. Trimming shortened V by 3 bases and J by 4 bases, and 12 bases separated the two germline ends. Germline values: CDR1 SQVTM, CDR2 ANQGSEA. The CDR3 loop reads CSVEGGLGTEAFF. The CDR3 DNA follows: TGCAGCGTTGAGGGGGGGCTGGGCACTGAAGCTTTCTTT.

The V and J genes are TRBV11-3 and TRBJ2-7; 8 bases are a match to TRBD1. The CDR3 sequence is 13 residues long. The V segment lost 6 bases and the J segment 5 bases; nucleotides outside the gene matches: 6. In germline, CDR1 is SGHNT, CDR2 YENEEA. Here the CDR3 reads CASSMDRADEQYF. The CDR3 nucleotides are TGTGCCAGCAGTATGGACAGGGCTGACGAGCAGTACTTC.

The chain uses TRBV27 and TRBJ2-1, with 7 bases that match TRBD2. With V trimmed by 6 bases and J by 6 bases, 26 bases remained unmatched. The length of the CDR3 is 20 residues. Germline V gives CDR1 MNHEY, CDR2 SMNVEV (reference sequence). The CDR3 nucleotides read TGTGCCAGCAGCCTAAGGGGTTCCCCGAGGGGCGGGAGAAGGGGCAATGAGCAGTTCTTC. Protein product: CASSLRGSPRGGRRGNEQFF.

J is TRBJ2-7 and V is TRBV13, with D maybe TRBD2 (6 bases). The CDR3 length is 13 residues. CDR1 is PRHDT, CDR2 FYEKMQ, per germline (reference sequence). V gave up 4 bases and J gave up 5 bases, with 12 bases separating them. The CDR3 nucleotides read TGTGCCAGCAGCTCCGGGACTCTAGACGAGCAGTACTTC. Its protein product is CASSSGTLDEQYF.

The V and J genes are TRBV7-8 and TRBJ1-1; no clear D. V was pared by 5 bases and J by 0 bases, with 10 bases between. The CDR3 is made up of 14 amino acids. Germline V gene lookup returns CDR1 SGHVS and CDR2 FQNEAQ. As DNA, the CDR3 is TGTGCCAGCAGCCCCTGGACTGTGAACACTGAAGCTTTCTTT. Protein sequence: CASSPWTVNTEAFF.

This rearrangement joins TRBV11-3 to TRBJ2-3; 11 nucleotides agree with TRBD2. The V gene's germline CDR1 is SGHNT and CDR2 YENEEA. V lost 5 bases to trimming and J lost 11 bases; unmatched junction nucleotides: 6. CDR3 length: 13 residues. The CDR3: CASSQGLAVGQYF. The CDR3 DNA is TGTGCCAGCAGCCAGGGACTAGCGGTGGGGCAGTATTTT.

The chain joins TRBV12-5 to TRBJ1-2, with D unresolved. Trimming took off 5 bases at V and 4 bases at J, with 14 bases between the two ends. The CDR3 has 14 residues. From germline, CDR1 is LGHNT and CDR2 FRNRAP. CDR3 DNA: TGTGCTAGTGGTCCGGAACAGAAGCTCTATGGCTACACCTTC. It encodes CASGPEQKLYGYTF.